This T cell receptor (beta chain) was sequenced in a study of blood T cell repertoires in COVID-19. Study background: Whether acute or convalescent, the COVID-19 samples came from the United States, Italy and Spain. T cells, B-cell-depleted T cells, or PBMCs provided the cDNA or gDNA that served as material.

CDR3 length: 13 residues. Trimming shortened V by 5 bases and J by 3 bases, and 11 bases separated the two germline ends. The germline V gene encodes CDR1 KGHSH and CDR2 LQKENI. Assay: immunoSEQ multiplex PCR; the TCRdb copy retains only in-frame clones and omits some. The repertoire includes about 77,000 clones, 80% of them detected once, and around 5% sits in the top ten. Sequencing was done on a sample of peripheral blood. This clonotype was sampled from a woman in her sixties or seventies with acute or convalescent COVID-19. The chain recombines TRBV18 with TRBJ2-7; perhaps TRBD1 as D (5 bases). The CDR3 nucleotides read TGTGCCAGCTCATCGACAGAGAACTACGAGCAGTACTTC. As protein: CASSSTENYEQYF. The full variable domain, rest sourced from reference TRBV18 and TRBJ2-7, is NAGVMQNPRHLVRRRGQEARLRCSPMKGHSHVYWYRQLPEEGLKFMVYLQKENIIDESGMPKERFSAEFPKEGPSILRIQQVVRGDSAAYFCASSSTENYEQYFGPGTRLTVT.